One and the same sample provided the 17 T cell receptor beta chains below, sequenced in a study of graft-versus-host responses after intestinal transplantation. TCRdb's copy holds only in-frame clones and misses some; the assay was immunoSEQ multiplex PCR. This repertoire shows 40,000 or so clones, about 93% found once; its top ten account for 21%. These receptors' targets are unknown. The specimen was unstimulated CD8+ T cells sorted from spleen or lymph node cells, collected before transplant. These TCRs come from a human donor who was the organ donor for an intestinal transplant.

The genes are TRBV7-2 and TRBJ1-2; D is undetermined. Between the trimmed V and J ends, which lost 0 bases and 4 bases, there was a span of 6 bases. Germline V CDR1 and CDR2: SGHTA, FQGNSA. The length of the CDR3 is 13 residues. CDR3 sequence: CASSLAVRYGYTF. DNA of the CDR3: TGTGCCAGCAGCTTAGCAGTCCGCTATGGCTACACCTTC.

The chain links TRBV29-1 to TRBJ2-7; D is possibly TRBD1 (5 bases). The V and J ends lost 6 bases and 4 bases respectively, with 19 bases between them. Germline assignment: CDR1 SQVTM and CDR2 ANQGSEA. The CDR3 is made up of 14 amino acids. Here the CDR3 reads CSVGQQVPSYEQYF. Written as DNA, the CDR3 is TGCAGCGTCGGACAACAGGTTCCCAGTTACGAGCAGTACTTC.

The rearrangement joins TRBV6-1 to TRBJ2-1, with a tentative D call TRBD1 (5 bases). V gave up 5 bases and J gave up 7 bases, with 12 bases separating them. The CDR3 consists of 13 residues. Germline CDR1 MNHNS, CDR2 SASEGT. CDR3 region: CASSQSQGNEQFF. For the CDR3, the DNA is TGTGCCAGCAGTCAGAGTCAGGGAAATGAGCAGTTCTTC.

This rearrangement joins TRBV27 to TRBJ1-1; TRBD1 might be the D (6 bases). Germline V gene data show CDR1 as MNHEY and CDR2 as SMNVEV (reference sequence). CDR3 length equals 15 residues. V was shortened by 4 bases and J by 1 base, with 13 bases between the two germline ends. The CDR3 sequence: CASSSRTAANTEAFF. CDR3 DNA: TGTGCCAGCAGTTCGCGGACAGCGGCGAACACTGAAGCTTTCTTT.

This chain links TRBV27 with TRBJ2-5; D not resolved. Germline V CDR1 and CDR2: MNHEY, SMNVEV (reference sequence). This CDR3 region has 16 residues. Trimming took 0 bases from V and 2 from J, leaving 13 bases between them. DNA for the CDR3: TGTGCCAGCAGTTTATCTATTCGGCAGATTCAAGAGACCCAGTACTTC. The encoded protein is CASSLSIRQIQETQYF.

The chain couples TRBV5-8 to TRBJ2-1; 9 bases map to TRBD1. J lost 3 bases, V lost 2 bases, and 3 bases had no gene match. The CDR3 is 15 amino acids. Germline-derived CDR1 and CDR2 are SGHTS and YDEGEE. For the CDR3, the DNA is TGTGCCAGCAGCTTCCGGGACAGGGACTACAATGAGCAGTTCTTC. Translated: CASSFRDRDYNEQFF.

The chain combines TRBV6-6 with TRBJ2-1; D uncertain. CDR1 is MNHNY, CDR2 SVGAGI, per germline (reference sequence). CDR3 length: 13 residues. V was pared by 6 bases and J by 10 bases, with 16 bases between. This chain's CDR3 is CASSPGRAFEQFF. Written as DNA, the CDR3 is TGTGCCAGCAGCCCCGGTCGGGCGTTCGAGCAGTTCTTC.

The V gene is TRBV18, the J gene TRBJ1-2; the D is unclear. The germline V gene encodes CDR1 KGHSH and CDR2 LQKENI. Trimming removed 3 bases at V and 0 bases at J, with 14 bases between. The CDR3 is 16 amino acids. The CDR3 protein is CASSPSHAGANYGYTF. CDR3 bases: TGTGCCAGCTCACCTAGTCACGCCGGGGCTAACTATGGCTACACCTTC.

J is TRBJ1-1 and V is TRBV4-3; possible D gene TRBD1, 6 bases. V gave up 4 bases and J gave up 3 bases, with 18 bases separating them. The CDR3 totals 16 residues. Germline V gene sequence: CDR1 LGHNA, CDR2 YSLEER. CDR3 coding DNA: TGCGCCAGCAGCCTTCGCGAGGGGGTGGAGGACACTGAAGCTTTCTTT. It specifies CASSLREGVEDTEAFF.

The chain uses TRBV28 and TRBJ1-6; D unclear. This CDR3 spans 13 amino acids. The germline gives CDR1 MDHEN, CDR2 SYDVKM. The V end lost 3 bases, the J end lost 6 bases, and 6 bases lay between the germline ends. The CDR3 DNA reads TGTGCCAGCAGTTTGTGGGGTAATTCACCCCTCCACTTT. Amino acids: CASSLWGNSPLHF. Full variable domain (outside the CDR3, taken from reference TRBV28 and TRBJ1-6): DVKVTQSSRYLVKRTGEKVFLECVQDMDHENMFWYRQDPGLGLRLIYFSYDVKMKEKGDIPEGYSVSREKKERFSLILESASTNQTSMYLCASSLWGNSPLHFGNGTRLTVT.

CDR3 in DNA: TGTGCCAGCAGCGTAGAGACTTCGGAGACCCAGTACTTC. Encoded protein: CASSVETSETQYF. V and J are TRBV9 and TRBJ2-5, with D uncertain. Germline CDR1 is SGDLS and CDR2 is YYNGEE. The V gene lost 0 bases and the J gene lost 5 bases, with 8 bases spanning the gap. The CDR3 extends over 13 amino acids.

The rearrangement uses TRBV4-3 and TRBJ2-1; D is undetermined. This CDR3 has 16 amino acids. The V end lost 0 bases, the J end lost 0 bases, and 9 bases lay between the germline ends. Germline CDR1 and CDR2: LGHNA and YSLEER. The CDR3 region is CASSQELDSSYNEQFF. CDR3 nucleotide sequence: TGCGCCAGCAGCCAAGAGCTAGATAGCTCCTACAATGAGCAGTTCTTC.

The chain links TRBV28 to TRBJ2-1, with 9 nucleotides matching TRBD2. CDR1 and CDR2 (germline): MDHEN, SYDVKM. The CDR3 covers 15 residues. The V and J ends lost 2 bases and 3 bases, in that order; junction bases with no gene match: 2. CDR3 loop: CASSLAGGYYNEQFF. The CDR3 DNA reads as TGTGCCAGCAGTTTAGCGGGAGGGTACTACAATGAGCAGTTCTTC.

Here the CDR3 reads CASSLAGTYSNQPQHF. The CDR3 DNA reads as TGTGCCAGCAGCTTAGCAGGGACTTATAGCAATCAGCCCCAGCATTTT. The chain carries TRBV5-8 and TRBJ1-5; tentative D call: TRBD1 (5 bases). Trimming pared 2 bases from V and 0 bases from J, leaving 12 bases between. Germline loops: CDR1 SGHTS, CDR2 YDEGEE. The length of the CDR3 is 16 residues. Using reference TRBV5-8 and TRBJ1-5 for the parts outside the CDR3, the full variable domain is EAGVTQSPTHLIKTRGQQATLRCSPISGHTSVYWYQQALGLGLQFLLWYDEGEERNRGNFPPRFSGRQFPNYSSELNVNALELEDSALYLCASSLAGTYSNQPQHFGDGTRLSIL.

This chain connects TRBV28 to TRBJ2-4; D call uncertain. With 7 bases removed from V and 8 bases from J, the gap between germline ends came to 18 bases. The CDR3 runs to 14 residues. The germline CDR1 and CDR2 sequences are MDHEN and SYDVKM. Written as DNA, the CDR3 is TGTGCCAGCAAAAGTGTGCAGGCGGTGGACATTCAGTACTTC. Protein: CASKSVQAVDIQYF. Full variable domain (remainder filled in from reference TRBV28 and TRBJ2-4): DVKVTQSSRYLVKRTGEKVFLECVQDMDHENMFWYRQDPGLGLRLIYFSYDVKMKEKGDIPEGYSVSREKKERFSLILESASTNQTSMYLCASKSVQAVDIQYFGAGTRLSVL.

This clone occurred a few times. CDR3 sequence reads: CASSFGTGAQPQHF. The CDR3 nucleotides are TGTGCCAGCAGCTTCGGGACAGGGGCTCAGCCCCAGCATTTT. J is TRBJ1-5 and V is TRBV7-9; 10 bases align to TRBD1. The CDR3 length is 14 residues. Per germline, CDR1 SEHNR and CDR2 FQNEAQ (reference sequence). V lost 3 bases, J lost 6 bases, and 2 bases stayed unmatched.

The CDR3: CASSSYKAVTGGNEQFF. The DNA of the CDR3 is TGTGCCAGCAGCTCATACAAGGCCGTCACAGGGGGCAATGAGCAGTTCTTC. J is TRBJ2-1 and V is TRBV5-4, with 8 bases lining up with TRBD1. CDR3 size: 17 residues. V trimming: 3 bases; J trimming: 6 bases; junction bases outside the gene matches: 14. Germline V CDR1 and CDR2: SGHNT, YYREEE (reference sequence).